This is a list of T cell receptor beta chains from one sample in a study of blood T cell repertoires in COVID-19. Profiled with immunoSEQ multiplex PCR; TCRdb holds only in-frame clones, not every one. The data show over 200,000 clones, 80% to 90% seen once. Material for sequencing was peripheral blood. Every receptor here comes from a man in his thirties or forties with COVID-19, enrolled during active disease. Each CDR3 is given with its conserved first and last residue. The order of the fields is V gene, D gene, J gene, clone size, CDR3 protein, CDR3 DNA. D genes are given only for firm matches. Some rows mark clone size as missing; the rest say once, few, many or name a class of expanded clone.

v_call: TRBV6-1
d_call: TRBD2
j_call: TRBJ2-3
clone_size: NA
cdr3_aa: CASSEEVGLVLYF
cdr3_nt: TGTGCCAGCAGTGAAGAGGTAGGACTAGTCCTGTATTTT

v_call: TRBV28
d_call: NA
j_call: TRBJ1-1
clone_size: NA
cdr3_aa: CASSFFRDTEAFF
cdr3_nt: TGTGCCAGCAGTTTTTTCCGGGACACTGAAGCTTTCTTT

v_call: TRBV7-4
d_call: NA
j_call: TRBJ2-7
clone_size: once
cdr3_aa: CASSTRGSYEQYF
cdr3_nt: TGTGCCAGCAGCACTCGGGGCTCCTACGAGCAGTACTTC

v_call: TRBV7-8
d_call: NA
j_call: TRBJ1-5
clone_size: once
cdr3_aa: CASSSGTAASYSNQPQHF
cdr3_nt: TGTGCCAGCAGCAGCGGGACGGCGGCCTCTTATAGCAATCAGCCCCAGCATTTT

v_call: TRBV29-1
d_call: TRBD2
j_call: TRBJ2-2
clone_size: NA
cdr3_aa: CSVDSGPNTGELFF
cdr3_nt: TGCAGCGTTGATAGCGGGCCCAACACCGGGGAGCTGTTTTTT

v_call: TRBV24-1
d_call: TRBD1
j_call: TRBJ1-2
clone_size: NA
cdr3_aa: CATSEPGQGRSGYTF
cdr3_nt: TGTGCCACCAGTGAACCTGGACAGGGCAGGTCTGGCTACACCTTC

v_call: TRBV23-1
d_call: NA
j_call: TRBJ2-1
clone_size: NA
cdr3_aa: CASSQSGSGTGVYNEQFF
cdr3_nt: TGCGCCAGCAGTCAATCGGGAAGCGGGACAGGAGTGTACAATGAGCAGTTCTTC

v_call: TRBV7-3
d_call: NA
j_call: TRBJ2-3
clone_size: NA
cdr3_aa: CASSLGGARGTDTQYF
cdr3_nt: TGTGCCAGCAGCTTAGGGGGGGCGAGAGGCACAGATACGCAGTATTTT

v_call: TRBV6-2/TRBV6-3
d_call: NA
j_call: TRBJ1-3
clone_size: NA
cdr3_aa: CASSSVGVTGNTIYF
cdr3_nt: TGTGCCAGCAGTTCCGTCGGGGTGACGGGAAACACCATATATTTT

v_call: TRBV28
d_call: NA
j_call: TRBJ2-7
clone_size: NA
cdr3_aa: CASSFPGSTYEQYF
cdr3_nt: TGTGCCAGCAGTTTCCCCGGGAGTACCTACGAGCAGTACTTC

v_call: TRBV7-9
d_call: NA
j_call: TRBJ1-5
clone_size: NA
cdr3_aa: CASSLGGHPNQPQHF
cdr3_nt: TGTGCCAGCAGCTTAGGGGGACACCCCAATCAGCCCCAGCATTTT

v_call: TRBV7-9
d_call: NA
j_call: TRBJ1-4
clone_size: NA
cdr3_aa: CASSLVSGFREKLFF
cdr3_nt: TGTGCCAGCAGCTTAGTTTCGGGGTTCCGGGAAAAACTGTTTTTT

v_call: TRBV13
d_call: TRBD2
j_call: TRBJ2-7
clone_size: NA
cdr3_aa: CASRGSGLASDEQYF
cdr3_nt: TGTGCCAGCAGAGGATCGGGACTAGCGAGCGACGAGCAGTACTTC

v_call: TRBV11-2
d_call: NA
j_call: TRBJ1-3
clone_size: NA
cdr3_aa: CASSSYRAGNTIYF
cdr3_nt: TGTGCCAGCAGCTCTTATCGGGCGGGGAACACCATATATTTT

v_call: TRBV12-5
d_call: TRBD2
j_call: TRBJ2-1
clone_size: NA
cdr3_aa: CASGLGGLAGYNEQFF
cdr3_nt: TGTGCTAGTGGTTTGGGGGGACTAGCGGGCTACAATGAGCAGTTCTTC

v_call: TRBV5-1
d_call: TRBD2
j_call: TRBJ2-7
clone_size: NA
cdr3_aa: CASSFSGGSYEQYF
cdr3_nt: TGCGCCAGCAGCTTTAGCGGGGGGAGCTACGAGCAGTACTTC